This entry describes one TCR beta chain. Here immunoSEQ multiplex PCR was the method, and the copy in TCRdb shows in-frame clones only, minus some. The sample carries more than 60,000 clones, 90% recorded once. This entry is derived from a study of OX40 agonist ivuxolimab in advanced cancers. Study information: Each patient was given ivuxolimab into a vein every 2 weeks, at 0.01 to 10 mg/kg.

This CDR3 has 15 residues. Germline values: CDR1 MDHEN, CDR2 SYDVKM. V trimming: 5 bases; J trimming: 6 bases; junction bases outside the gene matches: 10. The clonotype was recovered from an adult with an advanced solid tumor such as melanoma, head and neck, liver or kidney cancer. The sequenced sample was CD4+ or CD8+ T cells sorted from blood, obtained in a trial of the OX40 agonist ivuxolimab. This chain joins TRBV28 and TRBJ1-5, with TRBD1 matching over 7 bases. The CDR3 region has the DNA TGTGCCAGCAGTCTACTGGGGCAGGGGGGTCAGCCCCAGCATTTT. This gives the protein CASSLLGQGGQPQHF.